A selection of T cell receptor beta chains follows, all from one sample in a study of breast tumors, draining lymph nodes, adjacent tissues. TCRdb passed the multiplex PCR reads through MiXCR, listing each CDR3 protein once. This sample has 55,000 to 75,000 distinct CDR3 sequences; around 43% occur once, and the top ten carry about 8%. The sequencing input was breast tumor tissue. These receptors all stem from a female donor with breast cancer. Some clones in this sample may be carry-over from other donors' samples. The CDR3 runs from the conserved cysteine through the conserved F or W. Fields, in order: CDR3 length, J gene, clone size, D gene, V gene, CDR3 protein, CDR3 DNA. D genes are given only for firm matches. Clone sizes are given selectively: once, few, many, or a class where the clone is expanded.

cdr3_length: 11
j_call: TRBJ2-7
clone_size: many
d_call: NA
v_call: TRBV29-1
cdr3_aa: CSVVMGYEQYF
cdr3_nt: TGCAGCGTTGTGATGGGCTACGAGCAGTACTTC

cdr3_length: 15
j_call: TRBJ1-4
clone_size: many
d_call: NA
v_call: TRBV4-2
cdr3_aa: CASSPRGSTNEKLFF
cdr3_nt: TGTGCCAGCAGCCCAAGGGGGTCCACTAATGAAAAACTGTTTTTT

cdr3_length: 23
j_call: TRBJ2-1
clone_size: NA
d_call: TRBD2
v_call: TRBV9
cdr3_aa: CASSVARDPGGLAGVPPYNEQFF
cdr3_nt: TGTGCCAGCAGCGTAGCTAGGGATCCAGGGGGACTAGCGGGAGTTCCCCCTTACAATGAGCAGTTCTTC

cdr3_length: 13
j_call: TRBJ2-7
clone_size: many
d_call: NA
v_call: TRBV10-3
cdr3_aa: CAGSGERTYEQYF
cdr3_nt: TGTGCCGGGTCGGGGGAACGGACCTACGAGCAGTACTTC

cdr3_length: 13
j_call: TRBJ1-1
clone_size: many
d_call: NA
v_call: TRBV20-1
cdr3_aa: CSARGTHNTEAFF
cdr3_nt: TGCAGTGCTAGAGGGACGCATAACACTGAAGCTTTCTTT

cdr3_length: 17
j_call: TRBJ2-7
clone_size: few
d_call: NA
v_call: TRBV11-2
cdr3_aa: CASSLGRQANPAYEQYF
cdr3_nt: TGTGCCAGCAGCTTAGGTCGGCAGGCAAATCCAGCCTACGAGCAGTACTTC

cdr3_length: 21
j_call: TRBJ1-5
clone_size: NA
d_call: NA
v_call: TRBV25-1
cdr3_aa: CASSESPNYGYTFGSGQPQHF
cdr3_nt: NA

cdr3_length: 14
j_call: TRBJ2-7
clone_size: many
d_call: TRBD2
v_call: TRBV5-1
cdr3_aa: CASSAGTSNYEQYF
cdr3_nt: TGCGCCAGCAGCGCCGGGACTAGCAACTACGAGCAGTACTTC

cdr3_length: 11
j_call: TRBJ2-5
clone_size: NA
d_call: NA
v_call: TRBV7-8
cdr3_aa: CASSGSETQYF
cdr3_nt: TGTGCCAGCAGCGGATCGGAGACCCAGTACTTC

cdr3_length: 17
j_call: TRBJ2-1
clone_size: many
d_call: NA
v_call: TRBV20-1
cdr3_aa: CSARDPGLAQSYNEQFF
cdr3_nt: TGCAGTGCTAGAGATCCCGGGCTAGCCCAATCCTACAATGAGCAGTTCTTC

cdr3_length: 13
j_call: TRBJ2-7
clone_size: NA
d_call: TRBD1
v_call: TRBV20-1
cdr3_aa: CSAPRGRAYEQYF
cdr3_nt: TGCAGTGCTCCCAGGGGGCGTGCTTACGAGCAGTACTTC

cdr3_length: 16
j_call: TRBJ2-4
clone_size: few
d_call: NA
v_call: TRBV12-3/TRBV12-4
cdr3_aa: CASSTSTVRAKNIQYF
cdr3_nt: TGTGCCAGCAGTACATCCACGGTTAGGGCCAAAAACATTCAGTACTTC

cdr3_length: 15
j_call: TRBJ2-1
clone_size: medium-sized
d_call: NA
v_call: TRBV15
cdr3_aa: CATSREAAPGYEQFF
cdr3_nt: TGTGCCACCAGCAGAGAGGCCGCCCCAGGGTATGAGCAGTTCTTC

cdr3_length: 14
j_call: TRBJ1-4
clone_size: NA
d_call: NA
v_call: TRBV6-6
cdr3_aa: CASSYSNTDEKLFF
cdr3_nt: TGTGCCAGCAGTTACTCCAATACAGATGAAAAACTGTTTTTT

cdr3_length: 15
j_call: TRBJ2-7
clone_size: many
d_call: TRBD1
v_call: TRBV2
cdr3_aa: CASSATGGFYYEQYF
cdr3_nt: TGTGCCAGCAGTGCCACAGGGGGCTTTTACTACGAGCAGTACTTC

cdr3_length: 12
j_call: TRBJ1-5
clone_size: many
d_call: NA
v_call: TRBV6-6
cdr3_aa: CASSSNLGPQHF
cdr3_nt: TGTGCCAGCAGTTCAAACCTAGGACCCCAGCATTTT

cdr3_length: 13
j_call: TRBJ1-2
clone_size: many
d_call: NA
v_call: TRBV20-1
cdr3_aa: CSASTTANYGYTF
cdr3_nt: TGCAGTGCTTCAACAACGGCTAACTATGGCTACACCTTC

cdr3_length: 14
j_call: TRBJ1-1
clone_size: many
d_call: TRBD1
v_call: TRBV5-1
cdr3_aa: CASSSRQGATEAFF
cdr3_nt: TGCGCCAGCAGCTCCAGACAGGGGGCCACTGAAGCTTTCTTT

cdr3_length: 17
j_call: TRBJ1-5
clone_size: many
d_call: NA
v_call: TRBV19
cdr3_aa: CASSMGPGARSNQPQHF
cdr3_nt: TGTGCCAGTAGTATGGGGCCGGGGGCGCGGAGCAATCAGCCCCAGCATTTT

cdr3_length: 15
j_call: TRBJ1-5
clone_size: many
d_call: NA
v_call: TRBV6-1
cdr3_aa: CASSEVSGLNQPQHF
cdr3_nt: TGTGCCAGCAGTGAAGTGTCAGGGCTAAATCAGCCCCAGCATTTT

cdr3_length: 12
j_call: TRBJ1-2
clone_size: many
d_call: NA
v_call: TRBV11-3
cdr3_aa: CASSFRDYGYTF
cdr3_nt: TGTGCCAGCAGCTTCAGGGACTATGGCTACACCTTC

cdr3_length: 20
j_call: TRBJ2-5
clone_size: NA
d_call: NA
v_call: TRBV7-7
cdr3_aa: CASSLGSLPTDTQGWETQYF
cdr3_nt: TGTGCTAGCAGCTTAGGTAGCCTCCCCACAGATACGCAGGGATGGGAGACCCAGTACTTC

cdr3_length: 13
j_call: TRBJ2-7
clone_size: many
d_call: NA
v_call: TRBV29-1
cdr3_aa: CSVGGRTSYEQYF
cdr3_nt: TGCAGCGTTGGTGGACGGACCTCCTACGAGCAGTACTTC

cdr3_length: 19
j_call: TRBJ2-5
clone_size: many
d_call: TRBD2
v_call: TRBV4-1
cdr3_aa: CASSQVILAGGLTPWTQYF
cdr3_nt: TGCGCCAGCAGCCAAGTGATACTAGCGGGGGGCCTGACCCCGTGGACCCAGTACTTC

cdr3_length: 17
j_call: TRBJ2-3
clone_size: many
d_call: TRBD2
v_call: TRBV7-9
cdr3_aa: CASSSPLSGSGTDTQYF
cdr3_nt: TGTGCCAGCAGCTCCCCCCTGAGCGGGAGTGGCACAGATACGCAGTATTTT

cdr3_length: 15
j_call: TRBJ2-1
clone_size: many
d_call: NA
v_call: TRBV5-6
cdr3_aa: CASSLDRRDYNEQFF
cdr3_nt: TGTGCCAGCAGCTTGGATCGCAGGGACTACAATGAGCAGTTCTTC

cdr3_length: 16
j_call: TRBJ2-3
clone_size: many
d_call: TRBD2
v_call: TRBV9
cdr3_aa: CASSVGGLAGVGTQYF
cdr3_nt: TGTGCCAGCAGCGTAGGGGGACTAGCGGGAGTGGGTACGCAGTATTTT

cdr3_length: 12
j_call: TRBJ2-5
clone_size: many
d_call: TRBD2
v_call: TRBV20-1
cdr3_aa: CSAKTSWETQYF
cdr3_nt: TGCAGTGCAAAGACTAGCTGGGAGACCCAGTACTTC

cdr3_length: 14
j_call: TRBJ2-3
clone_size: many
d_call: NA
v_call: TRBV6-5
cdr3_aa: CASSYRVRPDTQYF
cdr3_nt: TGTGCCAGCAGTTACCGTGTCCGACCGGATACGCAGTATTTT

cdr3_length: 16
j_call: TRBJ2-2
clone_size: NA
d_call: TRBD1
v_call: TRBV7-7
cdr3_aa: CASSSTTGVNTGELFF
cdr3_nt: TGTGCTAGCAGCTCGACGACAGGGGTCAACACCGGGGAGCTGTTTTTT

cdr3_length: 15
j_call: TRBJ1-1
clone_size: many
d_call: NA
v_call: TRBV9
cdr3_aa: CASSPHGGTVTEAFF
cdr3_nt: TGTGCCAGCAGCCCACATGGGGGGACTGTCACTGAAGCTTTCTTT

cdr3_length: 13
j_call: TRBJ2-7
clone_size: medium-sized
d_call: NA
v_call: TRBV29-1
cdr3_aa: CSVAGALSYEQYF
cdr3_nt: TGCAGCGTTGCCGGGGCCTTGTCCTACGAGCAGTACTTC

cdr3_length: 18
j_call: TRBJ2-7
clone_size: NA
d_call: TRBD2
v_call: TRBV7-3
cdr3_aa: CASSPPGTSGRRTYEQYF
cdr3_nt: TGTGCCAGCTCCCCCCCCGGGACTAGCGGGAGACGGACCTACGAGCAGTACTTC

cdr3_length: 16
j_call: TRBJ2-5
clone_size: few
d_call: TRBD2
v_call: TRBV6-5
cdr3_aa: CASSHPSGGARETQYF
cdr3_nt: TGTGCCAGCAGTCACCCTAGCGGGGGGGCTCGGGAGACCCAGTACTTC

cdr3_length: 14
j_call: TRBJ2-1
clone_size: NA
d_call: NA
v_call: TRBV20-1
cdr3_aa: CSASRRTVCNEQFF
cdr3_nt: TGCAGTGCTAGCCGCCGGACTGTCTGTAATGAGCAGTTCTTC

cdr3_length: 14
j_call: TRBJ1-2
clone_size: many
d_call: NA
v_call: TRBV4-1
cdr3_aa: CASSQVDIWYGYTF
cdr3_nt: TGCGCCAGCAGCCAAGTTGACATTTGGTATGGCTACACCTTC

cdr3_length: 15
j_call: TRBJ2-7
clone_size: many
d_call: NA
v_call: TRBV7-2
cdr3_aa: CASSSQQGSWYEQYF
cdr3_nt: TGTGCCAGCAGCTCGCAACAGGGATCTTGGTACGAGCAGTACTTC

cdr3_length: 14
j_call: TRBJ2-1
clone_size: NA
d_call: TRBD1
v_call: TRBV7-9
cdr3_aa: CASNAGTGTNEQFF
cdr3_nt: TGTGCCAGCAACGCCGGGACAGGGACGAATGAGCAGTTCTTC

cdr3_length: 16
j_call: TRBJ1-4
clone_size: NA
d_call: NA
v_call: TRBV4-2
cdr3_aa: CASSPASGLGDEKLFF
cdr3_nt: TGTGCCAGCAGCCCTGCTAGCGGCCTAGGAGATGAAAAACTGTTTTTT

cdr3_length: 16
j_call: TRBJ1-4
clone_size: many
d_call: NA
v_call: TRBV5-1
cdr3_aa: CASSGSGPVTNEKLFF
cdr3_nt: TGCGCCAGCAGCGGGTCCGGACCGGTTACCAATGAAAAACTGTTTTTT

cdr3_length: 13
j_call: TRBJ2-7
clone_size: medium-sized
d_call: NA
v_call: TRBV24-1
cdr3_aa: CATSGGARHEQYF
cdr3_nt: TGTGCCACCAGTGGGGGGGCGCGCCACGAGCAGTACTTC